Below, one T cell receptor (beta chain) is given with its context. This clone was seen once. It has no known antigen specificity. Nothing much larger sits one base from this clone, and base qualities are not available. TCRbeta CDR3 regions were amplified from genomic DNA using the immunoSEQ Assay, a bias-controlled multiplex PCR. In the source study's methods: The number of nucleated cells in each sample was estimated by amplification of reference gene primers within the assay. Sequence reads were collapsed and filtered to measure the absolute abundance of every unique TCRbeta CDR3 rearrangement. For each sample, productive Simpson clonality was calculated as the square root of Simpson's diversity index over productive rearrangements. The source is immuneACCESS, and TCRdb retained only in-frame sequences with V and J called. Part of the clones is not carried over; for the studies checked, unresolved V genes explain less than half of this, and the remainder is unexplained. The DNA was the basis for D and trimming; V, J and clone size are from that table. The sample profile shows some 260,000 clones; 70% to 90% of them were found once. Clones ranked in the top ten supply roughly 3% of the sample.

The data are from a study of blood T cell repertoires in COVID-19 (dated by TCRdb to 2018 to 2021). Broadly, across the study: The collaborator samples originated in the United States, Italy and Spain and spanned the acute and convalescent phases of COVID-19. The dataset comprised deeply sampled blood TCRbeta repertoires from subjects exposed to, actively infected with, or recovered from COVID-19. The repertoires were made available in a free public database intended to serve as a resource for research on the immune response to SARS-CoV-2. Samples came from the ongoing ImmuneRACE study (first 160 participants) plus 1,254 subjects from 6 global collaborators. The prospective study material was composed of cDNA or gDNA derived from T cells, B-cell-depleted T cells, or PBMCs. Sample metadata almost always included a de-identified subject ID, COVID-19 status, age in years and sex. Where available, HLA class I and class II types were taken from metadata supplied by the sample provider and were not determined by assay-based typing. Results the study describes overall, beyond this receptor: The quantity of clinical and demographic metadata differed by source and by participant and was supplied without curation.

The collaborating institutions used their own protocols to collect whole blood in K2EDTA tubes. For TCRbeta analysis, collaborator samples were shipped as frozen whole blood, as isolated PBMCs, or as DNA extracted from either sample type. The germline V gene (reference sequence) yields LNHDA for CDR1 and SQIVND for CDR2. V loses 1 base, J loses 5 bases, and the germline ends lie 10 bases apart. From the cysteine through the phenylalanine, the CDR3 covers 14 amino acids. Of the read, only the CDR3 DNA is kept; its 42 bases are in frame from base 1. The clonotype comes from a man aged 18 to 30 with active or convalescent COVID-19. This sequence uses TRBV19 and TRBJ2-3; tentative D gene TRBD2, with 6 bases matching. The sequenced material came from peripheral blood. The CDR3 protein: CASSIAGAGDTQYF. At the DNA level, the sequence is TGTGCCAGTAGTATAGCGGGAGCTGGAGATACGCAGTATTTT.